Below are 27 T cell receptor beta chains sequenced from a single sample in a study of blood T cell repertoires in COVID-19. Measured with immunoSEQ multiplex PCR; TCRdb has only the in-frame clones, and not every one. Among roughly 330,000 clones listed, around 86% were seen once. Sequenced input: PBMCs or T cells enriched from blood (not recorded which). These receptor sequences come from a woman between 18 and 29 years old who had recovered from COVID-19.

The chain employs TRBV15 and TRBJ2-7, with 8 bases that match TRBD2. Germline CDR1 reads LNHNV; CDR2 reads YYDKDF (reference sequence). The CDR3 is 17 amino acids. The ends lost 3 bases at V and 5 bases at J; junction bases unmatched: 15. This chain's CDR3 is CATSRLVAGGLPHEQYF. CDR3 in DNA: TGTGCCACCAGCAGGCTGGTTGCGGGGGGCCTTCCCCACGAGCAGTACTTC.

This clone was counted only a few times. Other DNA sequences in this specimen translate into the identical CDR3. CDR3: CAISESTGNQPQHF. Here the CDR3 DNA reads TGTGCCATCAGTGAGTCGACAGGCAATCAGCCCCAGCATTTT. The chain has TRBV10-3 and TRBJ1-5; perhaps TRBD1 as D (5 bases). The CDR3 is made up of 14 amino acids. Germline V gives CDR1 ENHRY, CDR2 SYGVKD. V was trimmed by 0 bases and J by 2 bases, leaving 5 bases between them.

This clone was seen a handful of times. CDR3 region: CASSPGQGDGYTF. Written as DNA, the CDR3 is TGTGCCAGCAGCCCGGGACAGGGTGATGGCTACACCTTC. The rearrangement joins TRBV7-9 to TRBJ1-2; 9 nucleotides match TRBD1. J gave up 6 bases and V 5 bases, and 4 bases lay outside the gene matches. CDR1 SEHNR and CDR2 FQNEAQ come from the germline V gene (reference sequence). This CDR3 is 13 amino acids long.

This clone was seen once. The V call is TRBV9, the J call TRBJ2-1; D might be TRBD2 (6 bases). In germline, CDR1 is SGDLS, CDR2 YYNGEE. V lost 0 bases, J lost 6 bases, and 13 bases lay in between. The CDR3 extends over 15 amino acids. The CDR3 loop reads CASSVAPWRGNEQFF. The CDR3 DNA reads as TGTGCCAGCAGCGTAGCCCCGTGGAGGGGCAATGAGCAGTTCTTC.

The sample holds a few counts of this clone. This rearrangement joins TRBV11-2 to TRBJ2-5; D possibly corresponds to TRBD1 (6 bases). Germline V gene data show CDR1 as SGHAT and CDR2 as FQNNGV. CDR3 length equals 14 residues. The V end lost 2 bases, the J end lost 4 bases, and 11 bases lay between the germline ends. This CDR3 reads CASSLPTGGETQYF. The CDR3 DNA is TGTGCCAGCAGCTTACCGACAGGAGGAGAGACCCAGTACTTC. The full variable domain, rest sourced from reference TRBV11-2 and TRBJ2-5, is EAGVAQSPRYKIIEKRQSVAFWCNPISGHATLYWYQQILGQGPKLLIQFQNNGVVDDSQLPKDRFSAERLKGVDSTLKIQPAKLEDSAVYLCASSLPTGGETQYFGPGTRLLVL.

This rearrangement joins TRBV7-8 to TRBJ2-1, with TRBD1 matching 7 bases. J lost 4 bases, V lost 5 bases, and 8 bases had no gene match. CDR1 is SGHVS and CDR2 is FQNEAQ in the germline V gene. This CDR3 spans 15 amino acids. CDR3 region: CASSPYRGLYNEQFF. CDR3 DNA: TGTGCCAGCAGCCCGTACAGGGGTTTGTACAATGAGCAGTTCTTC.

This chain joins TRBV5-4 and TRBJ2-3; a possible D gene is TRBD2 (6 bases). Germline V lookup: CDR1 SGHNT, CDR2 YYREEE (reference sequence). V shed 4 bases and J shed 6 bases, with 12 bases lying between them. This CDR3 spans 13 amino acids. CDR3 region: CASSKHLADTQYF. The CDR3, as DNA: TGTGCCAGCAGCAAACATCTAGCGGATACGCAGTATTTT.

V is TRBV6-5 and J is TRBJ1-3; D is possibly TRBD1 (5 bases). The germline V gene encodes CDR1 MNHEY and CDR2 SVGAGI. Trimming cost V 6 bases and J 0 bases, with 12 bases left between them. The CDR3 contains 15 residues. CDR3 loop: CASRLTESSGNTIYF. The DNA for the CDR3 is TGTGCCAGCAGACTGACAGAGAGCTCTGGAAACACCATATATTTT.

The CDR3 nucleotides are TGTGCCAGCAGTGAGGGGGGGAGCACTGAAGCTTTCTTT. Its translation is CASSEGGSTEAFF. V gene TRBV2 combines with J gene TRBJ1-1; D is possibly TRBD1 (5 bases). This CDR3 has 13 amino acids. V gave up 3 bases and J gave up 4 bases, with 9 bases separating them. The germline CDR1 and CDR2 sequences are SNHLY and FYNNEI.

This clone was observed once. The rearrangement uses TRBV12-2 and TRBJ1-5; no check of the table's D call, TRBD1, against the DNA was made. TRBV12-2 is labeled a pseudogene. This CDR3 has 16 amino acids. In DNA, the CDR3 is TGTGCAAGTCGCTTAAAGAGGGGGAATAGCAATCAGCCCCAGCATTTT. Translated: CASRLKRGNSNQPQHF.

The CDR3 DNA follows: TGCGCCAGCAGCTCCAGGGGGGCACTCTATGGCTACACCTTC. Translation gives CASSSRGALYGYTF. V gene TRBV5-1 combines with J gene TRBJ1-2; 7 bases are a match to TRBD1. V was pared by 3 bases and J by 4 bases, with 6 bases of the junction left unmatched. The CDR3 extends over 14 amino acids. Germline V gene sequence: CDR1 SGHRS, CDR2 YFSETQ.

This clone was counted a few times. The chain links TRBV12-3 or TRBV12-4 to TRBJ1-2, with TRBD1 matching 7 bases. The ends lost 10 bases at V and 4 bases at J; junction bases unmatched: 6. This CDR3 spans 12 amino acids. CDR3: CATSPGGYGYTF. The CDR3 DNA sequence: TGTGCCACCTCCCCAGGGGGCTATGGCTACACCTTC.

This rearrangement joins TRBV19 to TRBJ1-2, with a possible D match to TRBD1 (6 bases). The CDR3 covers 13 residues. Trimming cost V 5 bases and J 4 bases, with 11 bases left between them. CDR1 LNHDA and CDR2 SQIVND come from the germline V gene (reference sequence). The DNA for the CDR3 is TGTGCCAGTAGTCCAACAGGGCTCTATGGCTACACCTTC. Protein: CASSPTGLYGYTF.

This chain links TRBV3-1 (or the pseudogene TRBV3-2) with TRBJ1-5; D call uncertain. The ends were cut back, 0 bases at V and 7 bases at J, with 10 bases in the middle. The CDR3 runs to 14 residues. CDR1 is LGHDT and CDR2 is YNNKEL in the germline V gene (reference sequence). The CDR3 spells CASSQDSGDQPQHF. The CDR3 region has the DNA TGTGCCAGCAGCCAAGATAGCGGTGACCAGCCCCAGCATTTT.

V gene TRBV6-1 combines with J gene TRBJ1-3; a weak D match, TRBD1 (5 bases). The ends were cut back, 1 base at V and 0 bases at J, with 10 bases in the middle. The CDR3 has 16 residues. In germline, CDR1 is MNHNS, CDR2 SASEGT. CDR3 loop: CASSEGARVSGNTIYF. CDR3 DNA: TGTGCCAGCAGTGAAGGGGCCAGGGTCTCTGGAAACACCATATATTTT.

The V call is TRBV9, the J call TRBJ2-5; possible D gene TRBD2, 5 bases. Germline CDR1 is SGDLS and CDR2 is YYNGEE. This CDR3 is built from 15 residues. V was trimmed by 1 base and J by 4 bases, leaving 14 bases between them. For the CDR3, the DNA is TGTGCCAGCAGCGTATCCCATAGAGCGGTAGAGACCCAGTACTTC. Its protein product is CASSVSHRAVETQYF.

The chain combines TRBV6-4 with TRBJ2-2, with 14 bases lining up with TRBD2. The CDR3 length is 17 residues. The germline gives CDR1 MRHNA, CDR2 SNTAGT. V shed 3 bases, J shed 2 bases, and the junction held 2 bases outside the gene matches. CDR3 bases: TGTGCCAGCAGTGAGGGACTAGCGGGAGTAAACACCGGGGAGCTGTTTTTT. Amino acids: CASSEGLAGVNTGELFF.

The chain employs TRBV2 and TRBJ2-7; possibly TRBD1 for D (6 bases). With 8 bases removed from V and 2 bases from J, the gap between germline ends came to 19 bases. From germline, CDR1 is SNHLY and CDR2 FYNNEI. The CDR3 spans 15 residues. The DNA of the CDR3 is TGTGCCAGCTCTCCCAGGGACATCCTCACCTACGAGCAGTACTTC. Translation gives CASSPRDILTYEQYF.

This clone was observed a handful of times. The chain joins TRBV28 to TRBJ1-1, with TRBD1 as a possible D gene (5 bases). The CDR3 spans 15 residues. CDR1 and CDR2 (germline): MDHEN, SYDVKM. Trimming cost V 6 bases and J 1 base, with 15 bases left between them. The CDR3 reads CASSPGFFSNTEAFF. Written as DNA, the CDR3 is TGTGCCAGCAGCCCAGGGTTCTTTTCGAACACTGAAGCTTTCTTT.

This chain joins TRBV18 and TRBJ2-1; 12 nucleotides align to TRBD2. Germline V CDR1 and CDR2: KGHSH, LQKENI. The CDR3 has 17 amino acids. The V and J ends lost 1 base and 5 bases, in that order; junction bases with no gene match: 6. Written as DNA, the CDR3 is TGTGCCAGCTCACCACGGACTAGCGGGAAACGAAACAATGAGCAGTTCTTC. Amino acid sequence: CASSPRTSGKRNNEQFF.

The genes are TRBV30 and TRBJ1-2; the match to TRBD1 covers 7 bases. Germline trimming cut 4 bases from V and 5 bases from J; bases unmatched to any gene: 7. The length of the CDR3 is 13 residues. CDR1 and CDR2 (germline): GTSNPN, SVGIG (reference sequence). CDR3: CAWTPTGSYGYTF. DNA for the CDR3: TGTGCCTGGACCCCGACAGGGTCGTATGGCTACACCTTC.

This clone was counted only a few times. The chain links TRBV30 to TRBJ2-2, with D uncertain. The V gene's germline CDR1 is GTSNPN and CDR2 SVGIG (reference sequence). The ends were cut back, 2 bases at V and 4 bases at J, with 8 bases in the middle. The CDR3 runs 13 residues. The CDR3 is CAWSWAGTGELFF. CDR3 bases: TGTGCCTGGAGTTGGGCAGGCACCGGGGAGCTGTTTTTT.

V is TRBV12-3 or TRBV12-4 and J is TRBJ1-1, with TRBD1 matching over 8 bases. This CDR3 is 13 amino acids long. The V and J ends lost 6 bases and 3 bases, in that order; junction bases with no gene match: 3. DNA of the CDR3: TGTGCCAGCAGCCTGGGACAGGACACTGAAGCTTTCTTT. Its translation: CASSLGQDTEAFF.

The rearrangement uses TRBV28 and TRBJ1-5, with 7 nucleotides matching TRBD1. V gave up 3 bases and J gave up 11 bases; unmatched junction bases: 13. Germline V lookup: CDR1 MDHEN, CDR2 SYDVKM. The CDR3 extends over 15 amino acids. The CDR3 sequence: CASSFHRGVLLSQHF. DNA of the CDR3: TGTGCCAGCAGTTTCCACAGGGGTGTTCTATTGTCCCAGCATTTT.

With regard to this clone: The sample has other DNA sequences that encode this CDR3 too. The chain joins TRBV11-2 to TRBJ1-3, with D unclear. There are 12 residues in the CDR3. The V and J ends lost 3 bases and 3 bases respectively, with 3 bases between them. Germline V CDR1 and CDR2: SGHAT, FQNNGV. The CDR3 here is CASSLSGNTIYF. CDR3 in DNA: TGTGCCAGCAGCTTGAGTGGAAACACCATATATTTT. Supplemented by reference TRBV11-2 and TRBJ1-3, the full variable domain reads EAGVAQSPRYKIIEKRQSVAFWCNPISGHATLYWYQQILGQGPKLLIQFQNNGVVDDSQLPKDRFSAERLKGVDSTLKIQPAKLEDSAVYLCASSLSGNTIYFGEGSWLTVV.

The chain recombines TRBV5-1 with TRBJ2-7; TRBD2 is a possible D gene (5 bases). This CDR3 has 14 amino acids. Per germline, CDR1 SGHRS and CDR2 YFSETQ. V gave up 1 base and J gave up 5 bases, with 13 bases separating them. CDR3 protein: CASSLLGSGNEQYF. DNA of the CDR3: TGCGCCAGCAGCTTGTTGGGATCGGGGAACGAGCAGTACTTC.

The chain combines TRBV2 with TRBJ1-3; 9 nucleotides match TRBD1. The V segment lost 4 bases and the J segment 0 bases; nucleotides outside the gene matches: 4. The germline CDR1 and CDR2 sequences are SNHLY and FYNNEI. This CDR3 spans 16 amino acids. The CDR3 protein is CASSVGQGSSGNTIYF. The CDR3 coding sequence is TGTGCCAGCAGTGTAGGACAGGGGAGCTCTGGAAACACCATATATTTT. The entire variable domain, with the rest obtained from reference TRBV2 and TRBJ1-3, is as follows: EPEVTQTPSHQVTQMGQEVILRCVPISNHLYFYWYRQILGQKVEFLVSFYNNEISEKSEIFDDQFSVERPDGSNFTLKIRSTKLEDSAMYFCASSVGQGSSGNTIYFGEGSWLTVV.